This T cell receptor (beta chain) was retrieved from a study of cytomegalovirus exposure and HLA in healthy donors. A note on this clone: What it binds is unknown.

There were likely unrecorded immune exposures, though donors were nominally healthy when sampled. PCR amplification relied on 60 Vbeta primers (plus 13 Jbeta primers). This table comes from immunoSEQ multiplex PCR, and its TCRdb copy is limited to in-frame clones, with some not included. The table records approximately 190,000 clones, roughly 80% of them present only once. General study results and limits: CMV serostatus stood as the only immune exposure information on hand. Across donors, most TCRs were seen rarely, yet some public ones were widespread.

This CDR3 spans 13 amino acids. The ends were cut back, 5 bases at V and 10 bases at J, with 14 bases in the middle. The germline V gene encodes CDR1 SGHTA and CDR2 FQGNSA. The genes are TRBV7-2 and TRBJ2-2; no firm D call. The sequenced sample was PBMCs. The TCR comes from a man aged 50-60 years in good health and CMV-seronegative. The CDR3 protein is CASSQVSELELFF. In DNA, the CDR3 is TGTGCCAGCAGCCAAGTCTCGGAGTTGGAGCTGTTTTTT.